What follows are 24 T cell receptor beta chains derived from one specimen sequenced in a study of CXCR3-negative and CXCR3-positive naive CD8 T cells (dated 2019 in TCRdb). Sequenced using a NextSeq 550. The Human TCR Profiling Kit (MiLaboratory) was used to prepare UMI-labeled 5' RACE TRB cDNA libraries. Through TCRdb reprocessing, the reads give one entry per CDR3 protein sequence; DNA is omitted. The table kept for this sample lists 100,000 to 150,000 distinct CDR3 sequences. The ten largest account for 0.49% of the sample. The sample comprised naive CXCR3- CD8+ T cells from blood. The cell subset or site label of this sample denotes: CD45RO-CCR7+CD27+CD95- naive CD8+ T cells lacking CXCR3 (TNR3-). These receptor sequences come from a human donor in good health. Some clones in this sample may be carry-over from other donors' samples.

The chain recombines TRBV7-8 with TRBJ2-5. Germline assignment: CDR1 SGHVS and CDR2 FQNEAQ. The CDR3 runs to 17 residues. The CDR3 protein is CASSLEGNSDARETQYF.

The chain carries TRBV7-2 and TRBJ2-7; TCRdb designates TRBD1, a call that cannot be tested without DNA. Germline values: CDR1 SGHTA, CDR2 FQGNSA. The CDR3 length is 14 residues. The CDR3 sequence: CASSGAGASYEQYF.

The chain links TRBV29-1 to TRBJ2-6. CDR1 SQVTM and CDR2 ANQGSEA come from the germline V gene. CDR3 size: 12 residues. The CDR3 spells CSARTGANVLTF.

CDR3 amino acids: CASSLWQGNTEAFF. The V call is TRBV11-1, the J call TRBJ1-1; there is no DNA to check the TCRdb D call of TRBD1. CDR1 is SGHAT and CDR2 is FQDESV in the germline V gene (reference sequence). CDR3 length: 14 amino acids.

J is TRBJ2-7 and V is TRBV2. CDR3 length: 13 amino acids. Germline CDR1 and CDR2: SNHLY and FYNNEI. The CDR3: CASSEAGIHEQYF.

The CDR3: CASSLAQGLNTEAFF. The chain recombines TRBV7-9 with TRBJ1-1. This CDR3 comprises 15 residues. Germline loops: CDR1 SEHNR, CDR2 FQNEAQ (reference sequence).

The chain employs TRBV12-3 or TRBV12-4 and TRBJ2-2. The CDR3 totals 14 residues. CDR3 region: CASSFVQNTGELFF.

This chain links TRBV23-1 with TRBJ2-3. TRBV23-1 is an ORF; its function is uncertain. The CDR3 is 16 amino acids. The CDR3 sequence is CASSQSVPTNTDTQYF.

The rearrangement links TRBV3-1 to TRBJ1-2; TCRdb designates TRBD1, a call that cannot be tested without DNA. The CDR3 totals 15 residues. Germline CDR1 and CDR2: LGHDT and YNNKEL (reference sequence). The CDR3 loop reads CASSQTGQPNYGYTF.

The chain couples TRBV10-3 to TRBJ2-4. The CDR3 is 15 amino acids. The germline gives CDR1 ENHRY, CDR2 SYGVKD. The CDR3 spells CAISETKLAKNIQYF.

The rearrangement uses TRBV9 and TRBJ2-2; TCRdb outputs TRBD2, but without DNA this stays unchecked. Looked up from germline, CDR1 is SGDLS and CDR2 is YYNGEE. The CDR3 runs 16 residues. This CDR3 reads CASSATSGANTGELFF. Filled out from reference TRBV9 and TRBJ2-2, the complete variable domain reads DSGVTQTPKHLITATGQRVTLRCSPRSGDLSVYWYQQSLDQGLQFLIQYYNGEERAKGNILERFSAQQFPDLHSELNLSSLELGDSALYFCASSATSGANTGELFFGEGSRLTVL.

This sequence joins TRBV14 and TRBJ2-6; TCRdb's D call of TRBD1 is untestable without DNA. The germline CDR1 and CDR2 sequences are SGHDN and FVKESK. The CDR3 spans 17 residues. The chain's CDR3 is CASSQPGQGPGANVLTF.

This chain connects TRBV7-3 to TRBJ2-3; the TRBD2 assignment by TCRdb is unverifiable without DNA. There are 15 residues in the CDR3. CDR1 is SGHTA, CDR2 FQGTGA, per germline. This CDR3 is CASSFAGGLPASQYF.

V and J are TRBV7-9 and TRBJ2-7. Germline V gene data show CDR1 as SEHNR and CDR2 as FQNEAQ (reference sequence). The CDR3 has 15 residues. The CDR3 spells CASSLDFGVLDEQYF.

J is TRBJ1-2 and V is TRBV21-1; lacking DNA, the TRBD1 call made by TCRdb goes unchecked. TRBV21-1 is recorded as a pseudogene. The length of the CDR3 is 14 residues. CDR3 sequence reads: CASSKGGTDYGYTF.

The genes are TRBV14 and TRBJ2-7; TCRdb names TRBD2, which stays unverified in the absence of DNA. This CDR3 region has 14 residues. From germline, CDR1 is SGHDN and CDR2 FVKESK. CDR3 protein: CASSPLAGGYEQYF.

This chain links TRBV15 with TRBJ2-5; as DNA is missing, the TRBD2 call by TCRdb cannot be tested. In germline, CDR1 is LNHNV, CDR2 YYDKDF (reference sequence). CDR3 length: 15 residues. CDR3 sequence: CATSRDFGPQETQYF.

V and J are TRBV24-1 and TRBJ2-1; TCRdb reports TRBD2, a call that lacks DNA to check it against. The CDR3 consists of 13 residues. The germline V gene encodes CDR1 KGHDR and CDR2 SFDVKD. CDR3 sequence reads: CAVSAGEVNEQFF.

The genes are TRBV4-2 and TRBJ2-7; lacking DNA, the TRBD1 call made by TCRdb goes unchecked. The CDR3 is made up of 14 amino acids. Germline V gene sequence: CDR1 LGHNA, CDR2 YNFKEQ. The CDR3 spells CASSPGQGYYEQYF.

The chain couples TRBV29-1 to TRBJ2-7; the D gene TCRdb calls, TRBD2, cannot be checked with no DNA. Germline CDR1 reads SQVTM; CDR2 reads ANQGSEA. The CDR3 covers 14 residues. This CDR3 reads CSVGGTVNRDEQYF.

CDR3 protein: CASGKSESSYNEQFF. The chain is built from TRBV2 and TRBJ2-1. This CDR3 contains 15 residues. Germline V CDR1 and CDR2: SNHLY, FYNNEI. The full variable domain, completed using reference TRBV2 and TRBJ2-1, is EPEVTQTPSHQVTQMGQEVILRCVPISNHLYFYWYRQILGQKVEFLVSFYNNEISEKSEIFDDQFSVERPDGSNFTLKIRSTKLEDSAMYFCASGKSESSYNEQFFGPGTRLTVL.

This chain links TRBV5-6 with TRBJ2-7. Germline assignment: CDR1 SGHDT and CDR2 YYEEEE. The CDR3 runs to 14 residues. The CDR3 sequence: CASSLSRKGYEQYF.

This sequence joins TRBV7-3 and TRBJ1-2; the D gene TCRdb calls, TRBD1, cannot be checked with no DNA. CDR3 length: 13 residues. Per the germline V gene, CDR1 is SGHTA and CDR2 is FQGTGA. The CDR3 reads CASSLTGGYGYTF.

The rearrangement links TRBV29-1 to TRBJ2-1; the TCRdb D gene call, TRBD1, has no DNA to confirm it. This CDR3 spans 16 amino acids. CDR1 SQVTM and CDR2 ANQGSEA come from the germline V gene. This chain's CDR3 is CSVEDPARGAYNEQFF.